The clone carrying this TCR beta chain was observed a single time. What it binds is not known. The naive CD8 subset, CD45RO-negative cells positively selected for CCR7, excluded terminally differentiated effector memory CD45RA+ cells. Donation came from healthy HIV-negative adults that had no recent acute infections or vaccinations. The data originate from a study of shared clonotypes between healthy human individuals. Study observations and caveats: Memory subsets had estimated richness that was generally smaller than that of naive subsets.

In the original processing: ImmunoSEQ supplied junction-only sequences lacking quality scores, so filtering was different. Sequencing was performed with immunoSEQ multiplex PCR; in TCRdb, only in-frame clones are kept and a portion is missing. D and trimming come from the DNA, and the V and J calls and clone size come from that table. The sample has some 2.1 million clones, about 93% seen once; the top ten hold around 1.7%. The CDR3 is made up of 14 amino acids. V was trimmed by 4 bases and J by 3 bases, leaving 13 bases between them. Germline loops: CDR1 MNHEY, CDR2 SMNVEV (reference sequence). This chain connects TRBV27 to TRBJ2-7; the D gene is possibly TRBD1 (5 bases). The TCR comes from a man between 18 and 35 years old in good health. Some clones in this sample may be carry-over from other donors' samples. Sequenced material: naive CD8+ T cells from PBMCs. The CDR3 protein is CASSSPQQDYEQYF. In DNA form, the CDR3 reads TGTGCCAGCAGTTCACCCCAACAGGACTACGAGCAGTACTTC.